Below, 17 T cell receptor beta chains from the same sample are listed, as sequenced in a study of identical twins (dated by TCRdb to the mid-2010s). Library preparation employed 5' RACE. Sequencer: Illumina HiSeq 2000. TCRdb redid the processing of the public reads, applying fastp at Q25 and MiXCR, and retained in-frame beta chains. Identical CDR3 proteins give one entry, which carries the most common genes and DNA. This sample holds 1.5 million to 2 million distinct CDR3 sequences; 32% were observed only once. Under 0.35% of the sample is taken by the ten largest. Input material: cord blood. These receptors all come from a newborn girl in good health.

The rearrangement uses TRBV20-1 and TRBJ1-2, with D possibly TRBD1 on 5 matching bases. Looked up from germline, CDR1 is DFQATT and CDR2 is SNEGSKA (reference sequence). The V end was cut by 5 bases, the J end by 4 bases, with 11 bases between. CDR3 length: 12 residues. In nucleotides, the CDR3 is TGCAGTGCTTACCAGGGTGTCTATGGCTACACCTTC. This gives the protein CSAYQGVYGYTF.

This clonotype was seen at least ten times. This rearrangement joins TRBV5-1 to TRBJ1-1; no definite D call. Germline V gives CDR1 SGHRS, CDR2 YFSETQ. V was cut by 3 bases and J by 3 bases, with 3 bases left in between. This CDR3 is built from 11 residues. The CDR3 DNA reads TGCGCCAGCAGCTCCGACACTGAAGCTTTCTTT. Protein product: CASSSDTEAFF.

CDR3 amino acids: CASSRQDRIGYEQYF. The CDR3 DNA reads TGTGCCAGCAGTCGACAGGACCGAATAGGCTACGAGCAGTACTTC. The genes are TRBV28 and TRBJ2-5; D perhaps matches TRBD1 (6 bases). Gene TRBJ2-7 matches the end of the DNA better, so the J call may be wrong. Germline CDR1 is MDHEN and CDR2 is SYDVKM. The CDR3 is 15 residues long.

This chain links TRBV20-1 with TRBJ1-2, with D possibly matching TRBD1 (6 bases). The CDR3 length is 15 residues. Germline V lookup: CDR1 DFQATT, CDR2 SNEGSKA (reference sequence). Trimming took off 1 base at V and 4 bases at J, with 16 bases between the two ends. In DNA, the CDR3 is TGCAGTGCTAGAGCCCAAGGAGGGGGTATCTATGGCTACACCTTC. This sequence encodes CSARAQGGGIYGYTF.

This clonotype was found a few times. The chain couples TRBV18 to TRBJ1-4; 9 positions agree with TRBD1. The V and J ends lost 1 base and 6 bases, in that order; junction bases with no gene match: 3. CDR3 length: 15 amino acids. Looked up from germline, CDR1 is KGHSH and CDR2 is LQKENI. Here the CDR3 DNA reads TGTGCCAGCTCACCACGTACAGGGGGCCATGAAAAACTGTTTTTT. The encoded protein is CASSPRTGGHEKLFF.

This chain uses TRBV12-3 or TRBV12-4 with TRBJ2-1; the D gene is possibly TRBD2 (5 bases). Gene TRBJ2-7 matches the end of the DNA better, so the J call may be wrong. The CDR3 runs 15 residues. CDR3 DNA: TGTGCCAGCAGGCCTCGGGAAAGCTCCTACAATGAGCAGTACTTC. This codes for CASRPRESSYNEQYF.

This clonotype showed up just a few times. The chain recombines TRBV7-2 with TRBJ2-7, with D maybe TRBD1 (6 bases). Germline loops: CDR1 SGHTA, CDR2 FQGNSA. CDR3 length equals 15 residues. The ends were cut back, 1 base at V and 4 bases at J, with 14 bases in the middle. DNA of the CDR3: TGTGCCAGCAGCTTAGGGGCCGACAGGAGTTACGAGCAGTACTTC. Translating it yields CASSLGADRSYEQYF.

This clonotype occurred many times. The chain carries TRBV12-3 or TRBV12-4 and TRBJ1-5; D remains unclear. The CDR3 spans 13 residues. Trimming left V 1 base short and J 6 bases short, with 7 bases between. CDR3 protein: CASSLGPSQPQHF. The CDR3 DNA reads as TGTGCCAGCAGTTTAGGCCCGAGTCAGCCCCAGCATTTT.

This clonotype was detected a few times. The J gene is TRBJ2-1, the V gene TRBV3-1; 12 positions match TRBD2. The ends lost 0 bases at V and 3 bases at J; junction bases unmatched: 6. CDR1 and CDR2 from the germline V gene are LGHDT and YNNKEL (reference sequence). The CDR3 spans 18 residues. CDR3 bases: TGTGCCAGCAGCCAAGAAATACTAGCGGGGGGAAACTACAATGAGCAGTTCTTC. Translation gives CASSQEILAGGNYNEQFF.

J is TRBJ2-3 and V is TRBV27; 8 nucleotides align to TRBD2. Germline V CDR1 and CDR2: MNHEY, SMNVEV (reference sequence). The J segment lost 3 bases and the V segment lost 8 bases, leaving 10 bases of the junction unmatched. The CDR3 is 15 residues long. CDR3 coding DNA: TGTGCCAGCCGGGGGGGGGTTATACAAACAGATACGCAGTATTTT. This codes for CASRGGVIQTDTQYF.

The rearrangement links TRBV7-8 to TRBJ2-1, with 8 bases aligning to TRBD2. Germline CDR1 reads SGHVS; CDR2 reads FQNEAQ. CDR3 size: 16 residues. Trimming at V came to 3 bases and at J to 7 bases, leaving 11 bases not matched to a gene. CDR3 DNA sequence: TGTGCCAGCAGCTTTAGCTCCCGCGGGGGGAAAAATGAGCAGTTCTTC. Translated, it gives CASSFSSRGGKNEQFF.

The V call is TRBV20-1, the J call TRBJ2-3; no definite D call. The V end lost 3 bases, the J end lost 4 bases, and 17 bases lay between the germline ends. CDR3 length: 15 residues. Germline lookup yields CDR1 DFQATT and CDR2 SNEGSKA (reference sequence). DNA of the CDR3: TGCAGTGCTAGTTGGACGGGTTCGGTTGCAGATACGCAGTATTTT. This translates into CSASWTGSVADTQYF.

This clonotype turned up a few times. The rearrangement joins TRBV6-1 to TRBJ2-1; the match to TRBD2 covers 8 bases. CDR1 MNHNS and CDR2 SASEGT come from the germline V gene. J lost 6 bases, V lost 5 bases, and 9 bases had no gene match. This CDR3 spans 15 amino acids. The DNA for the CDR3 is TGTGCCAGCAGTCCTTTAGCGGGGCTCACCAATGAGCAGTTCTTC. Translation: CASSPLAGLTNEQFF.

This clonotype has a single count. The chain couples TRBV6-5 to TRBJ1-3; D is perhaps TRBD1 (6 bases). The CDR3 is made up of 14 amino acids. Trimming removed 6 bases from V and 4 bases from J, with 13 bases in between. Germline V gives CDR1 MNHEY, CDR2 SVGAGI. CDR3 sequence reads: CASSRGHLGNTIYF. For the CDR3, the DNA is TGTGCCAGCAGCCGGGGACATCTAGGAAACACCATATATTTT.

This clonotype was seen more than once but under ten times. The chain recombines TRBV20-1 with TRBJ1-5; possible D gene TRBD1, 5 bases. V lost 0 bases and J lost 7, with 34 bases in between. The CDR3 has 21 amino acids. Looked up from germline, CDR1 is DFQATT and CDR2 is SNEGSKA (reference sequence). The CDR3 sequence: CSAREPLRYRDLKWANQPQHF. In nucleotides, the CDR3 is TGCAGTGCTAGAGAGCCTCTTCGTTACCGGGACCTCAAATGGGCAAACCAGCCCCAGCATTTT.

This clonotype came up a few times. The V and J genes are TRBV6-1 and TRBJ2-3; D is ambiguous. The CDR3 length is 17 residues. Deletions cut 0 bases from V and 6 bases from J, with 19 bases between. Looked up from germline, CDR1 is MNHNS and CDR2 is SASEGT. In nucleotides, the CDR3 is TGTGCCAGCAGTGAAGCGCTTCGTGGCAGTGTCGCGGATACGCAGTATTTT. Its translation is CASSEALRGSVADTQYF.

This clonotype occurred once. The chain recombines TRBV20-1 with TRBJ1-1; TRBD1 agrees at 8 bases. The CDR3 is 16 amino acids. Trimming took 1 base from V and 3 from J; bases not matched to a gene: 10. Germline CDR1 and CDR2: DFQATT and SNEGSKA (reference sequence). This chain's CDR3 is CSARGFQGARDTEAFF. The CDR3 nucleotides read TGCAGTGCTAGAGGCTTCCAGGGGGCGAGGGACACTGAAGCTTTCTTT.